This T cell receptor (beta chain) was documented in a study of identical twins. The J segment lost 2 bases and the V segment lost 3 bases, leaving 5 bases of the junction unmatched. Germline lookup yields CDR1 KGHDR and CDR2 SFDVKD. CDR3 size: 16 residues. cDNA carried unique molecular identifiers, and a universal primer site was added by template switching. TCRdb redid the calling of the 5' RACE reads with MiXCR, one entry per CDR3 protein. The table lists nearly 900,000 distinct CDR3 sequences, roughly 12% of them singletons, with around 1.5% in the top ten. The same sample was also studied in work on yellow fever vaccine responses in identical twins.

The rearrangement links TRBV24-1 to TRBJ2-3; 9 bases agree with TRBD2. Source material: PBMCs. This clonotype originated in a woman between 18 and 30 years old in good health. The chain's CDR3 is CATSDGTSRITDTQYF. CDR3 DNA: TGTGCCACCAGTGATGGGACTAGCCGGATCACAGATACGCAGTATTTT.